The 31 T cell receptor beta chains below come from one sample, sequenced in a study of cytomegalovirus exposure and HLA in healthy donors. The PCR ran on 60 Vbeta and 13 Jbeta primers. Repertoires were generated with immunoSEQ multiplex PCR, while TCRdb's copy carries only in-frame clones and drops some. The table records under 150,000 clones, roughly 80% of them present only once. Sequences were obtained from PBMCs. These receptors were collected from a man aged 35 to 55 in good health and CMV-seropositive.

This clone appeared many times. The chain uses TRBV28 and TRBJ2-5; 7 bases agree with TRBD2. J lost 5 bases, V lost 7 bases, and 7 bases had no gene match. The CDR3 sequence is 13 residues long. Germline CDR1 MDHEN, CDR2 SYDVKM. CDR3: CASTLGGRETQYF. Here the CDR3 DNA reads TGTGCCAGCACCTTGGGAGGGCGGGAGACCCAGTACTTC.

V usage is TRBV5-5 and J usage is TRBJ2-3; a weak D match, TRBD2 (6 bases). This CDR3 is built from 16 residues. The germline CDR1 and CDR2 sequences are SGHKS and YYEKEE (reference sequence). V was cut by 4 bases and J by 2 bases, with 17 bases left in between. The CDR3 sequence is CASSDVRAGYTDTQYF. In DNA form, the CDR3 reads TGTGCCAGCAGCGACGTGAGGGCGGGGTACACAGATACGCAGTATTTT.

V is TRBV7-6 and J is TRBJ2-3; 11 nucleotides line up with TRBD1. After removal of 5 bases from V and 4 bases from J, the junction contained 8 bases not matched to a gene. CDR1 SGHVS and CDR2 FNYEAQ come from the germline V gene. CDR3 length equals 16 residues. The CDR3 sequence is CASSRAGTGGSDTQYF. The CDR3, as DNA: TGTGCCAGCAGCCGCGCCGGGACAGGGGGTTCAGATACGCAGTATTTT.

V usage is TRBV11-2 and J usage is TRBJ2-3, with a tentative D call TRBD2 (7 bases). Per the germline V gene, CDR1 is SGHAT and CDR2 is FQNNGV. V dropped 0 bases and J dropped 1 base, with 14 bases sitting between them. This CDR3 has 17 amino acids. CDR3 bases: TGTGCCAGCAGCTTAGATAGGGGGGGGCCTGGCACAGATACGCAGTATTTT. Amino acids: CASSLDRGGPGTDTQYF. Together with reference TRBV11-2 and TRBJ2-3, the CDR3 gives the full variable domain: EAGVAQSPRYKIIEKRQSVAFWCNPISGHATLYWYQQILGQGPKLLIQFQNNGVVDDSQLPKDRFSAERLKGVDSTLKIQPAKLEDSAVYLCASSLDRGGPGTDTQYFGPGTRLTVL.

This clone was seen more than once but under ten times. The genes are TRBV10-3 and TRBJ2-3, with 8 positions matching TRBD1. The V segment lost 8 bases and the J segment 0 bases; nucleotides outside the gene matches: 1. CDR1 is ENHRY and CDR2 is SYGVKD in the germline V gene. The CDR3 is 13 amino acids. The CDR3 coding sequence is TGTGCCATCGGGACAGGCAGCACAGATACGCAGTATTTT. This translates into CAIGTGSTDTQYF.

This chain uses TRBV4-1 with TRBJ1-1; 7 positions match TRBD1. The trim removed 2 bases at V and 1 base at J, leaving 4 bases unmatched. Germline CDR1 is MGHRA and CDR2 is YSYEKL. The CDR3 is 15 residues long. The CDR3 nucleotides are TGCGCCAGCAGCCAAACAGGGGCTCGGAACACTGAAGCTTTCTTT. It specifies CASSQTGARNTEAFF.

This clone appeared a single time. The CDR3 spells CASSSRAGTGANVLTF. CDR3 nucleotide sequence: TGTGCCAGCAGCTCCCGAGCGGGGACTGGGGCCAACGTCCTGACTTTC. The chain has TRBV7-2 and TRBJ2-6; the match to TRBD2 covers 7 bases. The CDR3 has 16 amino acids. Trimming took 4 bases from V and 2 from J; bases not matched to a gene: 5. The V gene's germline CDR1 is SGHTA and CDR2 FQGNSA.

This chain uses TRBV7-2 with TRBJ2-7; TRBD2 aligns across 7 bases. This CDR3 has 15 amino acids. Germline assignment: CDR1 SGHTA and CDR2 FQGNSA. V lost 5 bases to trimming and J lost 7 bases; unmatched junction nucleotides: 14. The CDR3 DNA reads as TGTGCCAGCAGCCACCGGGACTATCCTGGGGGGGAGCAGTACTTC. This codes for CASSHRDYPGGEQYF.

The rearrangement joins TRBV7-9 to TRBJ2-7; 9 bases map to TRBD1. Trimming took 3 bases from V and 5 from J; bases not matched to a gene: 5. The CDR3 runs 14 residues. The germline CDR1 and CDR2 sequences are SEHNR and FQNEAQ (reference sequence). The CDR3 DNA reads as TGTGCCAGCAGCTTGGGACAGGGATACAACGAGCAGTACTTC. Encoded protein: CASSLGQGYNEQYF.

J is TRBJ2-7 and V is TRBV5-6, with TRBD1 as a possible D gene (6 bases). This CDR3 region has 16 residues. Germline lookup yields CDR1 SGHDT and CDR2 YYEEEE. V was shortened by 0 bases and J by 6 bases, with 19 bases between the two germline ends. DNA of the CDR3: TGTGCCAGCAGCTTGGATTTGGGGGCCCACGCGCCCGAGCAGTACTTC. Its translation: CASSLDLGAHAPEQYF.

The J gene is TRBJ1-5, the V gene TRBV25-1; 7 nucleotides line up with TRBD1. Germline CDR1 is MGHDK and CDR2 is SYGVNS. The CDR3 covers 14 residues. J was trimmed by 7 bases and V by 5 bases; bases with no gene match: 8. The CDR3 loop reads CASSQTGWGQPQHF. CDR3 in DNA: TGTGCCAGCAGTCAGACAGGGTGGGGACAGCCCCAGCATTTT.

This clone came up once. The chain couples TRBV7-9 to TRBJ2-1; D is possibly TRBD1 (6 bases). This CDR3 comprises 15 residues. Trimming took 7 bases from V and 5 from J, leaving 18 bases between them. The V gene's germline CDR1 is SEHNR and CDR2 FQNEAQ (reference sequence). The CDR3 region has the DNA TGTGCCAGCAAGTCCCCAGGGGCTAAGAACAATGAGCAGTTCTTC. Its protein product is CASKSPGAKNNEQFF.

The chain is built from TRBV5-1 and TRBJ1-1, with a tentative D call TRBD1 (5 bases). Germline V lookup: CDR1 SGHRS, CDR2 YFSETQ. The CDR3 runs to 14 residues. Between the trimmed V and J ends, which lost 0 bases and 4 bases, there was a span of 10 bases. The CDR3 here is CASSLGGGGTEAFF. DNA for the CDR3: TGCGCCAGCAGCTTGGGGGGCGGCGGCACTGAAGCTTTCTTT.

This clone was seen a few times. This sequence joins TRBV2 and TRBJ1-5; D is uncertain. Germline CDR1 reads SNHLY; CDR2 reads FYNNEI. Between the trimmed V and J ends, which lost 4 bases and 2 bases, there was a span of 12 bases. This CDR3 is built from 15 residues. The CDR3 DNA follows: TGTGCCAGCAGTGTCGCGAGGTACGGCAATCAGCCCCAGCATTTT. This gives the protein CASSVARYGNQPQHF. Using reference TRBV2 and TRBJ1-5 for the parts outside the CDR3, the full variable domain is EPEVTQTPSHQVTQMGQEVILRCVPISNHLYFYWYRQILGQKVEFLVSFYNNEISEKSEIFDDQFSVERPDGSNFTLKIRSTKLEDSAMYFCASSVARYGNQPQHFGDGTRLSIL.

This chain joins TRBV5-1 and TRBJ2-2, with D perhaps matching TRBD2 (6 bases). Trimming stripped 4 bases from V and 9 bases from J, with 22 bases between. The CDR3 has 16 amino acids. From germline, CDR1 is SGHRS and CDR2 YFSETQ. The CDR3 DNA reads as TGCGCCAGCAGCATCTCCGCCCGGGACTTGCCCCGGGAGCTGTTTTTT. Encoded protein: CASSISARDLPRELFF.

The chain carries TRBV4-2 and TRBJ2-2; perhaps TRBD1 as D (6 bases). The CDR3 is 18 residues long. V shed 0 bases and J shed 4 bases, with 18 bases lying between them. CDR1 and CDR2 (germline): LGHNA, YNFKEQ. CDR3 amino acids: CASSQDLLLQGGTGELFF. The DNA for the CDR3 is TGTGCCAGCAGCCAAGATCTCCTCCTCCAAGGGGGCACCGGGGAGCTGTTTTTT.

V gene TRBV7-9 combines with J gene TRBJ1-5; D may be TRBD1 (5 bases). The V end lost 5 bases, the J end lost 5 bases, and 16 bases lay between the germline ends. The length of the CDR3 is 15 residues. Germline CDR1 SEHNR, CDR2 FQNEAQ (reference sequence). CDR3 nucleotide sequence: TGTGCCAGCAGCATAGATAGGGGAATTCATCAGCCCCAGCATTTT. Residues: CASSIDRGIHQPQHF.

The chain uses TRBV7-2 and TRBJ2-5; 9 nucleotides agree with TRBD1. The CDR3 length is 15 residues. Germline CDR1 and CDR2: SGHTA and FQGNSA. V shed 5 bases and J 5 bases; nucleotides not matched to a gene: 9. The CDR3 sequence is CASSVNRGRAETQYF. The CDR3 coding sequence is TGTGCCAGCAGCGTTAACAGGGGGCGCGCGGAGACCCAGTACTTC.

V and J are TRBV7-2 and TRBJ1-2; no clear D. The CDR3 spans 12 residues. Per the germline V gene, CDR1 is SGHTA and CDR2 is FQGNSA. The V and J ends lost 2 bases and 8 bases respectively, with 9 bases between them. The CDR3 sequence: CASSLSLLGYTF. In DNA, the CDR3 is TGTGCCAGCAGCTTATCTTTATTAGGCTACACCTTC.

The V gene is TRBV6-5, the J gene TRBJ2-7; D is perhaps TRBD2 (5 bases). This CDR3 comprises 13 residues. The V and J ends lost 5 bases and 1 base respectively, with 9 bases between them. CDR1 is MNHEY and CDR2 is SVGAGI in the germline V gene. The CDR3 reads CASSPGVSYEQYF. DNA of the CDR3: TGTGCCAGCAGTCCCGGGGTGTCCTACGAGCAGTACTTC.

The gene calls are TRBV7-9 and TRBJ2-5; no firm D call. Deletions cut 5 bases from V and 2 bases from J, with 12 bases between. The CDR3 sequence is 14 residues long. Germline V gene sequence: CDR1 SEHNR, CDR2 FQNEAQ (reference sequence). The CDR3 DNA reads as TGTGCCAGCAGCGGGCCCCAAGTTCAAGAGACCCAGTACTTC. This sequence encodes CASSGPQVQETQYF.

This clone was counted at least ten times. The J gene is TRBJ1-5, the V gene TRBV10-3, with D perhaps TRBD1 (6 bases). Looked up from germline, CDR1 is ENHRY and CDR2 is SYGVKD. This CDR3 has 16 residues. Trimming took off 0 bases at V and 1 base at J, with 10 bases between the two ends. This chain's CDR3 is CAISESGGTSNQPQHF. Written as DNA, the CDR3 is TGTGCCATCAGTGAGTCGGGAGGGACAAGCAATCAGCCCCAGCATTTT.

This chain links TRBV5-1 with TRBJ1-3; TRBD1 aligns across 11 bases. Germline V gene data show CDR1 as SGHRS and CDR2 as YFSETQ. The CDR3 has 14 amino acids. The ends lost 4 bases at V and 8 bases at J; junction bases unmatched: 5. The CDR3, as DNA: TGCGCCAGCAGCCCGGGACAGGGGGTACACACCATATATTTT. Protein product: CASSPGQGVHTIYF.

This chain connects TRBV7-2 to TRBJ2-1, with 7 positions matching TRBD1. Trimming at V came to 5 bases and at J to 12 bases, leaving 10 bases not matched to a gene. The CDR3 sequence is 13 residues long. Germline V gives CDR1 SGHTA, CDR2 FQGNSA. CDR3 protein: CASSLRTGQGQFF. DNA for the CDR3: TGTGCCAGCAGCCTACGGACAGGCCAAGGGCAGTTCTTC.

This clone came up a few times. DNA for the CDR3: TGTGCCAGTAGTGTCCGGGACAGGGCGAACATTCAGTACTTC. Translating gives CASSVRDRANIQYF. The genes are TRBV19 and TRBJ2-4; 9 nucleotides line up with TRBD1. There are 14 residues in the CDR3. V dropped 5 bases and J dropped 7; count of bases not matched to a gene: 6. Germline assignment: CDR1 LNHDA and CDR2 SQIVND (reference sequence).

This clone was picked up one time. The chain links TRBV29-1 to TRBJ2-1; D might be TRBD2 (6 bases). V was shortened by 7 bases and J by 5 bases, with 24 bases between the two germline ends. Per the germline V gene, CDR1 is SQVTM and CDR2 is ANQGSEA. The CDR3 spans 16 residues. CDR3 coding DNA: TGCAGCGCCCGTCTAGGAGGGATTCGGGGACACAATGAGCAGTTCTTC. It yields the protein CSARLGGIRGHNEQFF.

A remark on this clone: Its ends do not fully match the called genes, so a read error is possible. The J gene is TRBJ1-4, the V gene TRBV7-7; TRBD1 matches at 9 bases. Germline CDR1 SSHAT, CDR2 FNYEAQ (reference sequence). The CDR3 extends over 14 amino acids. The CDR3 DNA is TGTGCTAGCAGCCGGGACAGGGCCGATGAAAAACTGTTTTTT. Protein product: CASSRDRADEKLFF.

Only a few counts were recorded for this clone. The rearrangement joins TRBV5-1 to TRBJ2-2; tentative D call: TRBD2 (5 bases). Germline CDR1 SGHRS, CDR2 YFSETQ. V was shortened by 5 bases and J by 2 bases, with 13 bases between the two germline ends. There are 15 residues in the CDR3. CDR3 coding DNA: TGCGCCAGCAGAAGAGGGAATTTCAACACCGGGGAGCTGTTTTTT. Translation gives CASRRGNFNTGELFF.

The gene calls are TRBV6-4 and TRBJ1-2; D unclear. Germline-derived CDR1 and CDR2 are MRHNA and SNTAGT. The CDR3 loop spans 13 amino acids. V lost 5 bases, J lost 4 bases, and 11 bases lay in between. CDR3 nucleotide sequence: TGTGCCAGCAGTCCTTCAGGTTTCTATGGCTACACCTTC. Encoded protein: CASSPSGFYGYTF.

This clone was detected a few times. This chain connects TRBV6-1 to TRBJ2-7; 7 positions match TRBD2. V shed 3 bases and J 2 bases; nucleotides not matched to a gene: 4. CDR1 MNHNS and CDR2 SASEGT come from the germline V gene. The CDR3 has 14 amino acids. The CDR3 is CASSDLAVTYEQYF. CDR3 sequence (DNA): TGTGCCAGCAGTGACCTAGCGGTAACCTACGAGCAGTACTTC.

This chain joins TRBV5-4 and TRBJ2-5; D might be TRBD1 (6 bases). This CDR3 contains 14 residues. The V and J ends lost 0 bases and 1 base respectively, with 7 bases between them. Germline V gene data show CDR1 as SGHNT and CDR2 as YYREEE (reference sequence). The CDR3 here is CASSLADSQETQYF. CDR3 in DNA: TGTGCCAGCAGCTTGGCGGACAGCCAAGAGACCCAGTACTTC.